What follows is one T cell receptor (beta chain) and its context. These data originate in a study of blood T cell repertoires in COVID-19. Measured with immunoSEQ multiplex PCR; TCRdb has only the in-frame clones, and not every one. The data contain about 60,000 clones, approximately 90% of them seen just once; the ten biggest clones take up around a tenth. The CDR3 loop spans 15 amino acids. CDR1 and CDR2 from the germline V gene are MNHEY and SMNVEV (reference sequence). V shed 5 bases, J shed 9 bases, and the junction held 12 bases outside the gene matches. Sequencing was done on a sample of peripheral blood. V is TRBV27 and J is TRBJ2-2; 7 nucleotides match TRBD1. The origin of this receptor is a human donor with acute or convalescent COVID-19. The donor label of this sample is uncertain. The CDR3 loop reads CASSPGTARERELFF. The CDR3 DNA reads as TGTGCCAGCAGTCCTGGGACAGCCAGAGAAAGGGAGCTGTTTTTT.